This T cell receptor beta chain derives from a study of blood T cell repertoires in COVID-19. Background on the study: Acute and convalescent COVID-19 samples came from the United States, Italy and Spain.

There are a few counts of this clone. Trimming removed 0 bases from V and 7 bases from J, with 15 bases in between. CDR3 length: 15 amino acids. Per the germline V gene, CDR1 is LGHDT and CDR2 is YNNKEL (reference sequence). Original processing notes: Reference gene primer amplification in the assay estimated nucleated cell counts. The repertoire was sequenced with immunoSEQ multiplex PCR; TCRdb's copy has only in-frame clones and lacks some. V, J and clone size are taken as reported in that table, and D and trimming were inferred from the DNA itself. The table has 270,000 or so clones, 90% seen once.

The receptor was derived from an older woman with COVID-19, enrolled during active disease. Sequencing was done on a sample of peripheral blood. The chain couples TRBV3-1 (or the pseudogene TRBV3-2) to TRBJ1-2; possibly TRBD1 for D (6 bases). CDR3 sequence: CASSQDATGSAGYTF. Here the CDR3 DNA reads TGTGCCAGCAGCCAAGATGCCACAGGGTCTGCTGGCTACACCTTC.